Presented here are 30 T cell receptor beta chains from one specimen sequenced in a study of beta chain features in type 1 diabetes. As every portion of the isolated RNA was reverse transcribed, the sequencing read expressed TCRB transcripts. Generated by immunoSEQ multiplex PCR, the TCRdb table keeps only in-frame clones and is missing some. The table has hundreds of thousands of clones, roughly 13% seen once. Their recognized antigens are unknown. Points from the study as a whole: Shortening that was moderate but significant affected the TCRB CDR3s of Type 1 diabetes patients in all four CD4+ subsets.

Sequenced sample: naive CD4+ T cells from blood. Source of these receptors: a man aged 18 to 30 with type 1 diabetes.

This clone was observed a few times. This chain links TRBV28 with TRBJ2-5, with 8 bases fitting TRBD1. With V trimmed by 5 bases and J by 5 bases, 10 bases remained unmatched. This CDR3 has 15 amino acids. CDR1 and CDR2 from the germline V gene are MDHEN and SYDVKM. The DNA for the CDR3 is TGTGCCAGCAGTCTACCGGGCAGGGGGCACGAGACCCAGTACTTC. It codes for CASSLPGRGHETQYF.

The rearrangement links TRBV30 to TRBJ2-5; 8 bases are a match to TRBD1. Germline V gives CDR1 GTSNPN, CDR2 SVGIG (reference sequence). This CDR3 has 11 amino acids. Trimming at V came to 2 bases and at J to 9 bases, leaving 2 bases not matched to a gene. CDR3 sequence: CAWSPGGAQYF. CDR3 DNA sequence: TGTGCCTGGAGTCCAGGGGGCGCCCAGTACTTC.

This clone was observed a few times. V usage is TRBV19 and J usage is TRBJ2-3; D remains ambiguous. Trimming shortened V by 4 bases and J by 4 bases, and 6 bases separated the two germline ends. The CDR3 contains 12 residues. Germline CDR1 is LNHDA and CDR2 is SQIVND (reference sequence). The CDR3 protein is CASSRNADTQYF. Written as DNA, the CDR3 is TGTGCCAGTAGTAGGAATGCAGATACGCAGTATTTT. The full variable domain, rest sourced from reference TRBV19 and TRBJ2-3, is DGGITQSPKYLFRKEGQNVTLSCEQNLNHDAMYWYRQDPGQGLRLIYYSQIVNDFQKGDIAEGYSVSREKKESFPLTVTSAQKNPTAFYLCASSRNADTQYFGPGTRLTVL.

The chain has TRBV30 and TRBJ1-6; 8 bases agree with TRBD1. V lost 2 bases to trimming and J lost 9 bases; unmatched junction nucleotides: 9. Germline CDR1 and CDR2: GTSNPN and SVGIG (reference sequence). CDR3 length: 15 amino acids. The CDR3 bases are TGTGCCTGGAGTTATCCGGACAGGGATAGTTCACCCCTCCACTTT. Translated, it gives CAWSYPDRDSSPLHF. Looking up the rest from reference TRBV30 and TRBJ1-6 gives the full variable domain: SQTIHQWPATLVQPVGSPLSLECTVEGTSNPNLYWYRQAAGRGLQLLFYSVGIGQISSEVPQNLSASRPQDRQFILSSKKLLLSDSGFYLCAWSYPDRDSSPLHFGNGTRLTVT.

The genes are TRBV10-3 and TRBJ2-2, with D possibly being TRBD1 (6 bases). CDR3 length: 15 residues. Trimming left V 4 bases short and J 0 bases short, with 9 bases between. From germline, CDR1 is ENHRY and CDR2 SYGVKD. The chain's CDR3 is CAISVGQTNTGELFF. DNA of the CDR3: TGTGCCATCAGTGTAGGACAGACGAACACCGGGGAGCTGTTTTTT.

This clone was detected a few times. The chain links TRBV12-5 to TRBJ1-1; 9 nucleotides align to TRBD1. This CDR3 contains 17 residues. Looked up from germline, CDR1 is LGHNT and CDR2 is FRNRAP. The V segment lost 5 bases and the J segment 4 bases; nucleotides outside the gene matches: 14. The CDR3 reads CASGPPGTGFYVTEAFF. CDR3 nucleotides: TGTGCTAGTGGTCCTCCCGGGACAGGGTTTTACGTCACTGAAGCTTTCTTT.

This clone was detected only a few times. The rearrangement joins TRBV18 to TRBJ1-1; 10 nucleotides match TRBD1. V was clipped by 2 bases and J by 3 bases; unmatched bases: 0. Germline V CDR1 and CDR2: KGHSH, LQKENI. The CDR3 runs to 14 residues. For the CDR3, the DNA is TGTGCCAGCTCACCAGACAGGGGGCACACTGAAGCTTTCTTT. This gives the protein CASSPDRGHTEAFF.

This clone was seen more than once but under ten times. Other DNA variants within this sample encode the same CDR3. This chain connects TRBV18 to TRBJ2-1; the match to TRBD1 covers 8 bases. V shed 6 bases, J shed 5 bases, and the junction held 6 bases outside the gene matches. This CDR3 region has 14 residues. Germline CDR1 reads KGHSH; CDR2 reads LQKENI. For the CDR3, the DNA is TGTGCCAGCTCCCCCGGACAGGGTAACAATGAGCAGTTCTTC. Residues: CASSPGQGNNEQFF.

The sample holds a few counts of this clone. CDR3 in amino acids: CASSLTGQGHEKLFF. DNA for the CDR3: TGTGCCAGCAGCCTTACTGGACAGGGACATGAAAAACTGTTTTTT. The chain couples TRBV9 to TRBJ1-4; TRBD1 aligns across 8 bases. CDR3 length: 15 residues. With 4 bases clipped from V and 6 bases from J, the junction kept 8 bases outside the gene matches. Per the germline V gene, CDR1 is SGDLS and CDR2 is YYNGEE.

The gene calls are TRBV5-6 and TRBJ2-7; 8 nucleotides agree with TRBD1. J gave up 9 bases and V 2 bases, and 10 bases lay outside the gene matches. From germline, CDR1 is SGHDT and CDR2 YYEEEE. The CDR3 is made up of 14 amino acids. CDR3 residues: CASSLRTGFVRQYF. In DNA, the CDR3 is TGTGCCAGCAGCTTAAGGACAGGGTTCGTGCGGCAGTACTTC.

This clone occurred a few times. The chain is built from TRBV10-3 and TRBJ2-7; 11 nucleotides align to TRBD2. Trimming at V came to 5 bases and at J to 2 bases, leaving 5 bases not matched to a gene. Germline CDR1 ENHRY, CDR2 SYGVKD. The CDR3 consists of 15 residues. CDR3 bases: TGTGCCATCAGTTCGGGGACTAGCGGAACCTACGAGCAGTACTTC. As protein: CAISSGTSGTYEQYF.

This clone has only a few counts. One junction end does not reproduce the germline sequence, and a read error may be involved. The chain carries TRBV7-7 and TRBJ2-1; D call uncertain. Germline values: CDR1 SSHAT, CDR2 FNYEAQ (reference sequence). The CDR3 has 16 residues. The CDR3 sequence: CASSLVGLTSYNEQFF. As DNA, the CDR3 is TGTGCTAGCAGCTTGGTCGGCCTGACCTCCTACAATGAGCAGTTCTTC.

This clone was recorded a few times. At the DNA level, this CDR3 is encoded by other sequences in the same sample as well. The genes are TRBV30 and TRBJ2-2; D unresolved. Trimming pared 4 bases from V and 1 base from J, leaving 4 bases between. CDR1 and CDR2 from the germline V gene are GTSNPN and SVGIG (reference sequence). The CDR3 consists of 12 residues. Written as DNA, the CDR3 is TGTGCCTGGACAGAGAACACCGGGGAGCTGTTTTTT. Protein: CAWTENTGELFF. The full variable domain, in which reference TRBV30 and TRBJ2-2 provide the parts outside the CDR3, is SQTIHQWPATLVQPVGSPLSLECTVEGTSNPNLYWYRQAAGRGLQLLFYSVGIGQISSEVPQNLSASRPQDRQFILSSKKLLLSDSGFYLCAWTENTGELFFGEGSRLTVL.

Concerning this clone itself: Other nucleotide sequences from this sample produce the same CDR3. The rearrangement uses TRBV6-5 and TRBJ1-1; D gene unclear. The CDR3 runs 13 residues. Germline CDR1 and CDR2: MNHEY and SVGAGI. The V gene lost 0 bases and the J gene lost 2 bases, with 4 bases spanning the gap. CDR3 nucleotides: TGTGCCAGCAGTTACTCGCGTAACACTGAAGCTTTCTTT. Amino acid sequence: CASSYSRNTEAFF.

CDR3 loop: CASSSSPYGDTRETQYF. For the CDR3, the DNA is TGTGCCAGCAGCTCCTCACCATACGGGGACACTCGGGAGACCCAGTACTTC. The chain uses TRBV7-8 and TRBJ2-5, with D perhaps matching TRBD1 (6 bases). Germline CDR1 SGHVS, CDR2 FQNEAQ. Between the trimmed V and J ends, which lost 4 bases and 5 bases, there was a span of 23 bases. This CDR3 comprises 17 residues.

The chain carries TRBV9 and TRBJ1-1, with D perhaps TRBD1 (5 bases). The length of the CDR3 is 13 residues. Germline V CDR1 and CDR2: SGDLS, YYNGEE. The germline V and J ends were trimmed by 3 bases and 3 bases, with 9 bases remaining between them. The CDR3 spells CASSGLGDTEAFF. The DNA of the CDR3 is TGTGCCAGCAGCGGGTTGGGGGACACTGAAGCTTTCTTT.

V gene TRBV18 combines with J gene TRBJ1-1, with TRBD1 identical over 7 bases. Germline lookup yields CDR1 KGHSH and CDR2 LQKENI. V lost 3 bases to trimming and J lost 1 base; unmatched junction nucleotides: 5. CDR3 length equals 15 residues. The CDR3 bases are TGTGCCAGCTCACCTCGACAGGGTGCGAACACTGAAGCTTTCTTT. Amino acids: CASSPRQGANTEAFF.

This clone was seen a few times. V gene TRBV29-1 combines with J gene TRBJ1-1; D might be TRBD1 (5 bases). Trimming stripped 3 bases from V and 1 base from J, with 18 bases between. The CDR3 spans 16 residues. Germline assignment: CDR1 SQVTM and CDR2 ANQGSEA. The CDR3, as DNA: TGCAGCGTTGAGGGGCAGGGCCACGTTGGGAACACTGAAGCTTTCTTT. It specifies CSVEGQGHVGNTEAFF.

The rearrangement uses TRBV28 and TRBJ2-5, with TRBD2 matching over 8 bases. After removal of 3 bases from V and 5 bases from J, the junction contained 14 bases not matched to a gene. This CDR3 is built from 17 residues. CDR1 and CDR2 from the germline V gene are MDHEN and SYDVKM. The CDR3 DNA follows: TGTGCCAGCAGTTTTCTTATGGACGGGGGGGCCCGGGAGACCCAGTACTTC. Protein product: CASSFLMDGGARETQYF.

This clone has just a few counts. The chain couples TRBV19 to TRBJ2-5, with a possible D match to TRBD1 (5 bases). The V gene's germline CDR1 is LNHDA and CDR2 SQIVND (reference sequence). The CDR3 is 14 amino acids. With 4 bases removed from V and 2 bases from J, the gap between germline ends came to 11 bases. The CDR3 region is CASSSGHTQETQYF. The CDR3, as DNA: TGTGCCAGTAGTAGCGGACATACTCAAGAGACCCAGTACTTC.

The CDR3 loop is CASSPGGGSNQPQHF. The CDR3 coding sequence is TGCGCCAGCAGCCCAGGGGGCGGGAGCAATCAGCCCCAGCATTTT. The rearrangement links TRBV4-1 to TRBJ1-5; 8 bases line up with TRBD1. Trimming took 4 bases from V and 1 from J; bases not matched to a gene: 3. From germline, CDR1 is MGHRA and CDR2 YSYEKL. This CDR3 region has 15 residues.

This clone occurred a few times. The chain links TRBV6-6 to TRBJ2-1, with 7 bases lining up with TRBD2. CDR1 MNHNY and CDR2 SVGAGI come from the germline V gene (reference sequence). The length of the CDR3 is 15 residues. V lost 8 bases and J lost 0; bases outside the gene matches: 7. The CDR3: CASYTSASSYNEQFF. The CDR3 DNA is TGTGCCAGCTATACTAGCGCGAGCTCCTACAATGAGCAGTTCTTC.

This chain links TRBV7-9 with TRBJ1-1; D unresolved. The germline gives CDR1 SEHNR, CDR2 FQNEAQ (reference sequence). Trimming stripped 5 bases from V and 6 bases from J, with 10 bases between. This CDR3 comprises 12 residues. CDR3 DNA sequence: TGTGCCAGCAGCCCCACGTTACCTGAAGCTTTCTTT. Translation: CASSPTLPEAFF.

The V gene is TRBV9, the J gene TRBJ1-2, with D unresolved. Germline V lookup: CDR1 SGDLS, CDR2 YYNGEE. The CDR3 has 11 residues. V was cut by 4 bases and J by 8 bases, with 9 bases left in between. CDR3 coding DNA: TGTGCCAGCAGCCACTCCTCCGGCTACACCTTC. This encodes CASSHSSGYTF.

This clone was counted between two and nine times. The rearrangement joins TRBV30 to TRBJ1-1; D gene ambiguous. CDR1 GTSNPN and CDR2 SVGIG come from the germline V gene (reference sequence). The CDR3 runs 11 residues. V dropped 1 base and J dropped 5 bases, with 5 bases sitting between them. The CDR3 protein is CAWSERTEAFF. In DNA form, the CDR3 reads TGTGCCTGGAGTGAGAGGACTGAAGCTTTCTTT. Together with reference TRBV30 and TRBJ1-1, the CDR3 gives the full variable domain: SQTIHQWPATLVQPVGSPLSLECTVEGTSNPNLYWYRQAAGRGLQLLFYSVGIGQISSEVPQNLSASRPQDRQFILSSKKLLLSDSGFYLCAWSERTEAFFGQGTRLTVV.

This chain uses TRBV30 with TRBJ1-2; a weak D match, TRBD1 (5 bases). Trimming cost V 0 bases and J 9 bases, with 14 bases left between them. Germline CDR1 is GTSNPN and CDR2 is SVGIG (reference sequence). This CDR3 is built from 13 residues. CDR3 in DNA: TGTGCCTGGAGTGTAGGGACCCGAACCAGCTACACCTTC. This encodes CAWSVGTRTSYTF.

The CDR3 region has the DNA TGTGCCAGCAGCTCGGGACCGATCTACGAGCAGTACTTC. Translation: CASSSGPIYEQYF. V and J are TRBV7-2 and TRBJ2-7; D assignment may be TRBD1 or TRBD2 (5 bases each). The CDR3 spans 13 residues. Germline CDR1 is SGHTA and CDR2 is FQGNSA. V was cut by 4 bases and J by 3 bases, with 10 bases left in between. Full variable domain (outside the CDR3, taken from reference TRBV7-2 and TRBJ2-7): GAGVSQSPSNKVTEKGKDVELRCDPISGHTALYWYRQSLGQGLEFLIYFQGNSAPDKSGLPSDRFSAERTGGSVSTLTIQRTQQEDSAVYLCASSSGPIYEQYFGPGTRLTVT.

This rearrangement joins TRBV7-9 to TRBJ2-5; D ambiguous. Per the germline V gene, CDR1 is SEHNR and CDR2 is FQNEAQ (reference sequence). CDR3 length: 15 residues. V was pared by 5 bases and J by 5 bases, with 18 bases between. DNA for the CDR3: TGTGCCAGCAGCCCCCCACCGCGGCTTCTGGAGACCCAGTACTTC. This codes for CASSPPPRLLETQYF.

The chain employs TRBV28 and TRBJ2-1; the match to TRBD2 covers 8 bases. Germline V gene lookup returns CDR1 MDHEN and CDR2 SYDVKM. This CDR3 contains 13 residues. V lost 7 bases to trimming and J lost 7 bases; unmatched junction nucleotides: 6. This CDR3 reads CASTPGLENEQFF. The CDR3 DNA is TGTGCCAGCACCCCGGGACTAGAGAATGAGCAGTTCTTC.

The chain joins TRBV5-4 to TRBJ2-6, with D unclear. V lost 10 bases and J lost 0, with 8 bases in between. Germline CDR1 and CDR2: SGHNT and YYREEE (reference sequence). This CDR3 region has 13 residues. CDR3 DNA sequence: TGTGCCCTCCGGACCTCTGGGGCCAACGTCCTGACTTTC. Its protein is CALRTSGANVLTF.